This T cell receptor beta chain emerged from a study of T cells in Graves' hyperthyroidism and ophthalmopathy. The CDR3 regions of TCR beta were amplified from RNA transcripts. A first-round RT-PCR of the TCR CDR3 used the HTBI primer set. TCRdb ran MiXCR on the multiplex PCR reads and lists one entry per CDR3 protein. The sample gives about 350,000 distinct CDR3 sequences, approximately 18% of which show up once; about 14% is in the top ten. Many counts were recorded for this clonotype. In the ophthalmopathy cohort, Clinical Activity Score was at least 3, NOSPECS grade at least 4, and duration under 3 months. The authors took PBMCs from roughly 10 ml fresh peripheral blood. The sequence derives from a woman aged 35 to 49 with Graves' ophthalmopathy. Sequenced input: blood.

CDR3 in amino acids: CASSYGPINQPQHF. The CDR3 DNA sequence: TGTGCCAGCAGTTACGGCCCGATCAATCAGCCCCAGCATTTT. This chain connects TRBV6-5 to TRBJ1-5; D not certain. Germline V gene sequence: CDR1 MNHEY, CDR2 SVGAGI. This CDR3 contains 14 residues. With 2 bases removed from V and 3 bases from J, the gap between germline ends came to 8 bases.